One and the same sample provided the 9 T cell receptor beta chains below, sequenced in a study of cytomegalovirus exposure and HLA in healthy donors. Vbeta (60) and Jbeta (13) primers were used in the PCR. The assay was immunoSEQ multiplex PCR, and TCRdb's table has in-frame clones only and misses some. The sample has approximately 160,000 clones; 65% to 90% are singletons. The sample comprised PBMCs. These receptors were taken from a human donor in good health.

The chain combines TRBV10-1 with TRBJ2-1; 9 bases agree with TRBD1. Germline V gene lookup returns CDR1 WNHNN and CDR2 SYGVQD (reference sequence). This CDR3 has 15 amino acids. With V trimmed by 2 bases and J by 3 bases, 2 bases remained unmatched. The DNA of the CDR3 is TGCGCCAGCAGTGAGACAGGGGGCTACTACAATGAGCAGTTCTTC. As protein: CASSETGGYYNEQFF.

This clone was counted only a few times. The CDR3 reads CASSLNGQGVYEQYF. The CDR3 DNA reads as TGTGCCAGCAGCTTAAATGGACAGGGGGTCTACGAGCAGTACTTC. The chain joins TRBV7-2 to TRBJ2-7; TRBD1 matches 10 bases. Losses at the gene ends were 2 bases for V and 3 bases for J; bases not matched to a gene: 4. The CDR3 has 15 residues. CDR1 and CDR2 (germline): SGHTA, FQGNSA. Drawing the rest from reference TRBV7-2 and TRBJ2-7, the complete variable domain is GAGVSQSPSNKVTEKGKDVELRCDPISGHTALYWYRQSLGQGLEFLIYFQGNSAPDKSGLPSDRFSAERTGGSVSTLTIQRTQQEDSAVYLCASSLNGQGVYEQYFGPGTRLTVT.

This clone was detected only once. At the DNA level, this CDR3 is encoded by other sequences in the same sample as well. The CDR3 spells CASSLGQGMNTEAFF. The CDR3 nucleotides read TGTGCCAGCAGCTTAGGACAGGGGATGAACACTGAAGCTTTCTTT. The chain employs TRBV7-6 and TRBJ1-1; 8 bases align to TRBD1. Germline-derived CDR1 and CDR2 are SGHVS and FNYEAQ. The CDR3 consists of 15 residues. V dropped 1 base and J dropped 0; count of bases not matched to a gene: 1.

J is TRBJ2-5 and V is TRBV15, with D unresolved. V gave up 3 bases and J gave up 2 bases, with 7 bases separating them. CDR1 and CDR2 (germline): LNHNV, YYDKDF (reference sequence). This CDR3 contains 13 residues. This chain's CDR3 is CATSSSVQETQYF. DNA for the CDR3: TGTGCCACCAGCAGTTCAGTACAAGAGACCCAGTACTTC.

Only one count was recorded for this clone. This sequence joins TRBV6-1 and TRBJ2-1; tentatively, D is TRBD1 (5 bases). CDR1 and CDR2 from the germline V gene are MNHNS and SASEGT. The CDR3 sequence is 15 residues long. V was trimmed by 5 bases and J by 5 bases, leaving 16 bases between them. The CDR3 loop reads CASSPLDIADNEQFF. CDR3 in DNA: TGTGCCAGCAGTCCCTTGGACATCGCCGACAATGAGCAGTTCTTC.

This chain connects TRBV7-9 to TRBJ1-2, with D maybe TRBD1 (5 bases). This CDR3 is built from 15 residues. The V gene's germline CDR1 is SEHNR and CDR2 FQNEAQ (reference sequence). V lost 0 bases, J lost 4 bases, and 12 bases lay in between. The CDR3 nucleotides are TGTGCCAGCAGCTTAGCCCCGGGGGGGGGCTATGGCTACACCTTC. This encodes CASSLAPGGGYGYTF. The complete variable domain, with remaining parts taken from reference TRBV7-9 and TRBJ1-2, reads DTGVSQNPRHKITKRGQNVTFRCDPISEHNRLYWYRQTLGQGPEFLTYFQNEAQLEKSRLLSDRFSAERPKGSFSTLEIQRTEQGDSAMYLCASSLAPGGGYGYTFGSGTRLTVV.

The chain links TRBV19 to TRBJ2-5; D is perhaps TRBD1 (5 bases). Looked up from germline, CDR1 is LNHDA and CDR2 is SQIVND (reference sequence). The CDR3 has 15 residues. V gave up 5 bases and J gave up 1 base, with 14 bases separating them. In nucleotides, the CDR3 is TGTGCCAGTAGTCCCTGGACATCAATCCAAGAGACCCAGTACTTC. It translates to CASSPWTSIQETQYF.

This sequence joins TRBV9 and TRBJ1-5, with unresolved D. The CDR3 covers 13 residues. Trimming took 2 bases from V and 10 from J, leaving 13 bases between them. In germline, CDR1 is SGDLS, CDR2 YYNGEE. CDR3 sequence (DNA): TGTGCCAGCAGCGTTGACGGGTTTGGTCCCCAGCATTTT. Translated, it gives CASSVDGFGPQHF. Together with reference TRBV9 and TRBJ1-5, the CDR3 gives the full variable domain: DSGVTQTPKHLITATGQRVTLRCSPRSGDLSVYWYQQSLDQGLQFLIQYYNGEERAKGNILERFSAQQFPDLHSELNLSSLELGDSALYFCASSVDGFGPQHFGDGTRLSIL.

The gene calls are TRBV6-5 and TRBJ1-3; maybe TRBD1 (6 bases). Germline loops: CDR1 MNHEY, CDR2 SVGAGI. V dropped 6 bases and J dropped 3 bases, with 15 bases sitting between them. The CDR3 covers 15 residues. CDR3: CASSYAGASGNTIYF. CDR3 DNA: TGTGCCAGCAGCTATGCGGGGGCAAGTGGAAACACCATATATTTT.